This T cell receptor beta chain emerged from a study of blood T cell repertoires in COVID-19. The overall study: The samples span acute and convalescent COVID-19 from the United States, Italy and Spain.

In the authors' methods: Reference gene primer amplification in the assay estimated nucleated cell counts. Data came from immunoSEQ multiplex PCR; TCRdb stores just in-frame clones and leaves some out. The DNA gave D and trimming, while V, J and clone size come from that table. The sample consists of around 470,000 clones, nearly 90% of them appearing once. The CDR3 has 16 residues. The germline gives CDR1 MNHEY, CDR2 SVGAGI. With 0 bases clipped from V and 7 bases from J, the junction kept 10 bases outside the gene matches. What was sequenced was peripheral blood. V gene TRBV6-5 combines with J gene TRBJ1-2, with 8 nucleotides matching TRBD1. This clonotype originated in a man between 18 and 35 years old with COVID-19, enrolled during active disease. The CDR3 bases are TGTGCCAGCAGTTACTCCCTGGCAGGGGGCGCGTTTGGCTACACCTTC. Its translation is CASSYSLAGGAFGYTF.